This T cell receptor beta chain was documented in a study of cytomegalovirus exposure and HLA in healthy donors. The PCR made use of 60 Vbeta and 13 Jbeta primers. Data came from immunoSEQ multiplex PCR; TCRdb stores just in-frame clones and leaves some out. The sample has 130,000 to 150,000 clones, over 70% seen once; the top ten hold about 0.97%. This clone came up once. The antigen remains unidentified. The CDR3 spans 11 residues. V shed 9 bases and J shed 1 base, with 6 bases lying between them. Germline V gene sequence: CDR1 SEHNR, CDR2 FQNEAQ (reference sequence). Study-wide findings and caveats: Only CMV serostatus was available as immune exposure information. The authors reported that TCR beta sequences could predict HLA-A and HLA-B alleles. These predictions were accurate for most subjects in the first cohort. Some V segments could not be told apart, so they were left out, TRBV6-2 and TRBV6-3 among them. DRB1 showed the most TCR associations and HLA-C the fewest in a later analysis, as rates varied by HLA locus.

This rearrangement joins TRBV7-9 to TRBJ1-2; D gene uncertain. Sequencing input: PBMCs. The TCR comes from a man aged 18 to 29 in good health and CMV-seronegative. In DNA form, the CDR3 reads TGTGCCAGTGAACTTAACTATGGCTACACCTTC. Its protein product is CASELNYGYTF.